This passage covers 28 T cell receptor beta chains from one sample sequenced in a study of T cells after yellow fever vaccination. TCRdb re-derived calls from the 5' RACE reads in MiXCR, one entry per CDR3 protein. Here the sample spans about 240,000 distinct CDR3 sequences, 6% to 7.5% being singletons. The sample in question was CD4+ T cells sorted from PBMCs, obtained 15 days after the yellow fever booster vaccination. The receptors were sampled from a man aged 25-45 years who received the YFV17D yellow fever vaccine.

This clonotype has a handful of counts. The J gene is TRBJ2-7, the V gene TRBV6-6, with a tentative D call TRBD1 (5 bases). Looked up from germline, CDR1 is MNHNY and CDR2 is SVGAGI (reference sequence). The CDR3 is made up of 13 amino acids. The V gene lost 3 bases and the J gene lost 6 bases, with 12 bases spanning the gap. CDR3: CASSYRQGLEQYF. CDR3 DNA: TGTGCCAGCAGTTATCGCCAGGGCCTCGAGCAGTACTTC.

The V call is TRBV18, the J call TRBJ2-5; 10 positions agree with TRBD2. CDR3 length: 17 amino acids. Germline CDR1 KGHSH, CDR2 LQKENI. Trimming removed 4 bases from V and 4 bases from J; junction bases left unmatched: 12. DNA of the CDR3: TGTGCCAGCTCACTCACCCTAAGCGGGAGGGCCGGAGAGACCCAGTACTTC. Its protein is CASSLTLSGRAGETQYF.

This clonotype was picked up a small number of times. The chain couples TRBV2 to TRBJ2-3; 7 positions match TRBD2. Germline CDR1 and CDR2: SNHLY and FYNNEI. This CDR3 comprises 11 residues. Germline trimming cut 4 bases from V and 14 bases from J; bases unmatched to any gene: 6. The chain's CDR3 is CASSVPAGPYF. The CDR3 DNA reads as TGTGCCAGCAGTGTCCCAGCGGGGCCGTATTTT.

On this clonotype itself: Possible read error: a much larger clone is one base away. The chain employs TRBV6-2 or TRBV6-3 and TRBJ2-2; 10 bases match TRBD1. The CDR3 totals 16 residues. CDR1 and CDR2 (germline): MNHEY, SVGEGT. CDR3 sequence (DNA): TGTGACAGCAGTTACCTTGACAGGGGGCGCACCGGGGAGCTGTTTTTT. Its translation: CDSSYLDRGRTGELFF.

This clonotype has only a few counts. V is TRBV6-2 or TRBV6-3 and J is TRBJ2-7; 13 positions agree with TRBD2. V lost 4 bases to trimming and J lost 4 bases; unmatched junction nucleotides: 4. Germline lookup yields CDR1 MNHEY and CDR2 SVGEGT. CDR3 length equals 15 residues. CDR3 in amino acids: CASSSWTSGRYEQYF. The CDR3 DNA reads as TGTGCCAGCAGTTCCTGGACTAGCGGGAGATACGAGCAGTACTTC.

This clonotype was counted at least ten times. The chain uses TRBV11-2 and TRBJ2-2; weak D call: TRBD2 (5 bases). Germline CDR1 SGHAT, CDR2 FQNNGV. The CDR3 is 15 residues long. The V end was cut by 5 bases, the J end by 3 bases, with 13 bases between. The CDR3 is CASSLRGRDTGELFF. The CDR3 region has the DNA TGTGCCAGCAGCCTCCGAGGGCGAGACACCGGGGAGCTGTTTTTT. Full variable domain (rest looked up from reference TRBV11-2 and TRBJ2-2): EAGVAQSPRYKIIEKRQSVAFWCNPISGHATLYWYQQILGQGPKLLIQFQNNGVVDDSQLPKDRFSAERLKGVDSTLKIQPAKLEDSAVYLCASSLRGRDTGELFFGEGSRLTVL.

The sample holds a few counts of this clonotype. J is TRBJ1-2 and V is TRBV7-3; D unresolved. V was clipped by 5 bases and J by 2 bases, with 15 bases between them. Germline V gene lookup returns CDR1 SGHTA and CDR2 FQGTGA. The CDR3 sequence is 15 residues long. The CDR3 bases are TGTGCCAGCAGCCCCGGGCCTGGGGAAAACTATGGCTACACCTTC. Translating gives CASSPGPGENYGYTF.

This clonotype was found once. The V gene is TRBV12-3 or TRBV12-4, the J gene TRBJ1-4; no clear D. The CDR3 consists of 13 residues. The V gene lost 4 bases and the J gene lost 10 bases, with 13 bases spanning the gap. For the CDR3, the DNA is TGTGCCAGCAGTTATAACACCAACTTAAAACTGTTTTTT. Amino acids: CASSYNTNLKLFF.

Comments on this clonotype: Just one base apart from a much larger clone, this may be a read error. The CDR3 DNA sequence: TGCGCCAGCAGCTTACCCCTGACAGCGCGAGATATGCAGTATTTT. It codes for CASSLPLTARDMQYF. V is TRBV5-1 and J is TRBJ2-3, with a tentative D call TRBD1 (5 bases). The germline gives CDR1 SGHRS, CDR2 YFSETQ. There are 15 residues in the CDR3.

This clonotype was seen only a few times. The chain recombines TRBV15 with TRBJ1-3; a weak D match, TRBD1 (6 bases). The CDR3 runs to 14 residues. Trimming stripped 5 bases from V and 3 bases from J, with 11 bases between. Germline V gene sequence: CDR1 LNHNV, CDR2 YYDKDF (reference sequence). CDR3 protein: CATSSGTSGNTIYF. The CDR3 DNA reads TGTGCCACCAGCTCCGGGACAAGTGGAAACACCATATATTTT.

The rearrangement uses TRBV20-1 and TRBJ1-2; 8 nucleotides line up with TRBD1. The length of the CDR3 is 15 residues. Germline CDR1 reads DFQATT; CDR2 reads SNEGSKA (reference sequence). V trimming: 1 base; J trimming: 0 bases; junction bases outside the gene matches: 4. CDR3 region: CSARVTGGANYGYTF. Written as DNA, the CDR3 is TGCAGTGCTAGAGTTACAGGGGGAGCTAACTATGGCTACACCTTC.

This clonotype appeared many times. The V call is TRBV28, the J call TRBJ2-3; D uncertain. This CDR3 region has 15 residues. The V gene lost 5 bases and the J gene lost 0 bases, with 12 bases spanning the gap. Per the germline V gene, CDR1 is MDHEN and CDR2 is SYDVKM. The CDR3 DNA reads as TGTGCCAGCAGTGGGATGGAGCCTAGCACAGATACGCAGTATTTT. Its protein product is CASSGMEPSTDTQYF.

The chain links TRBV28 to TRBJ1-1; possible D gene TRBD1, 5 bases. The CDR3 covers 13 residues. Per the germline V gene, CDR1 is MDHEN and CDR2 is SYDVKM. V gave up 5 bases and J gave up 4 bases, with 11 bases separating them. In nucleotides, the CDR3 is TGTGCCAGCAGTCTCCCCAGGGCCACTGAAGCTTTCTTT. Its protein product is CASSLPRATEAFF.

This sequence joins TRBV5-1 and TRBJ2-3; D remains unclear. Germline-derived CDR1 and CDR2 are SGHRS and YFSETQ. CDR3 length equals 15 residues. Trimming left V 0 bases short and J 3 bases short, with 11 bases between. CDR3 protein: CASSLAPQTTDTQYF. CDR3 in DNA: TGCGCCAGCAGCTTGGCCCCACAGACTACAGATACGCAGTATTTT.

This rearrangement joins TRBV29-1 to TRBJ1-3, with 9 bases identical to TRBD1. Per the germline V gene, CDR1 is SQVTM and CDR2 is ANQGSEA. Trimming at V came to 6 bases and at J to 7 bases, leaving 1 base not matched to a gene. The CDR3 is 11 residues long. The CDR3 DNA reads TGCAGCGTCGGACAGGGGAACACCATATATTTT. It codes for CSVGQGNTIYF. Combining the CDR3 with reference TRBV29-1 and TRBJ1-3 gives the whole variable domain SAVISQKPSRDICQRGTSLTIQCQVDSQVTMMFWYRQQPGQSLTLIATANQGSEATYESGFVIDKFPISRPNLTFSTLTVSNMSPEDSSIYLCSVGQGNTIYFGEGSWLTVV.

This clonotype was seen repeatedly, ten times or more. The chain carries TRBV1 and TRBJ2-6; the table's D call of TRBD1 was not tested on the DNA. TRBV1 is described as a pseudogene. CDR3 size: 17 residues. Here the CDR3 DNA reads TGCACCAGCAGCCAAGATAAAAGAAGGGGTGGGGCCAACGTCCTGACTTTC. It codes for CTSSQDKRRGGANVLTF.

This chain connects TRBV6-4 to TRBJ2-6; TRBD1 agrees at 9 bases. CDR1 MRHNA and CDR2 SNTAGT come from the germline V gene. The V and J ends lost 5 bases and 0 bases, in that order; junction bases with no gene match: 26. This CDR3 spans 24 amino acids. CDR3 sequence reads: CASSPKRDRVSPLGLHSGANVLTF. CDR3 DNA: TGTGCCAGCAGTCCCAAACGGGACAGGGTCTCCCCTTTGGGGCTCCACTCTGGGGCCAACGTCCTGACTTTC.

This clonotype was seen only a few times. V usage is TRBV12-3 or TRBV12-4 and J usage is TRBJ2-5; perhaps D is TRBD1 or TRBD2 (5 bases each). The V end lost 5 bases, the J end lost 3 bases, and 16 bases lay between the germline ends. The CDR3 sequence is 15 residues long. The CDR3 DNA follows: TGTGCCAGCAGTCCAATCCGGGGCTGGGAAGAGACCCAGTACTTC. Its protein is CASSPIRGWEETQYF.

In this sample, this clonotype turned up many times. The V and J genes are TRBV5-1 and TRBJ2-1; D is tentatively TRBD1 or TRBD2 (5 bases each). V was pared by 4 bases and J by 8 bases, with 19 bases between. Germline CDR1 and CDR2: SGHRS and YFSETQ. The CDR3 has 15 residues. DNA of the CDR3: TGCGCCAGCAGCCCGGACGTTTCGGGGCTAGATGAGCAGTTCTTC. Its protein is CASSPDVSGLDEQFF.

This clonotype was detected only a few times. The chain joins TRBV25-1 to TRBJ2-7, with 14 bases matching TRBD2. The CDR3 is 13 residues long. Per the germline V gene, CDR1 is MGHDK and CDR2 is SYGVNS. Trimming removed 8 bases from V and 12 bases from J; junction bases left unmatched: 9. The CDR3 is CASGGTSGSGRYF. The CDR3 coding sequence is TGTGCCAGCGGGGGGACTAGCGGGAGTGGTAGGTACTTC.

CDR3 protein: CASSFGRPQHF. The CDR3, as DNA: TGTGCCAGCAGTTTCGGTCGGCCCCAGCATTTT. This rearrangement joins TRBV12-3 or TRBV12-4 to TRBJ1-5; D is unresolved. The CDR3 has 11 amino acids. Trimming cost V 3 bases and J 9 bases, with 6 bases left between them.

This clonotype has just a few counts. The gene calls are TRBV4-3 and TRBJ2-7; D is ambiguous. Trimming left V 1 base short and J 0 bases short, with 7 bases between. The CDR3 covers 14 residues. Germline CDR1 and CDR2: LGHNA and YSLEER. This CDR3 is CASSQAQFSYEQYF. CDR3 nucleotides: TGCGCCAGCAGCCAAGCCCAGTTCTCCTACGAGCAGTACTTC.

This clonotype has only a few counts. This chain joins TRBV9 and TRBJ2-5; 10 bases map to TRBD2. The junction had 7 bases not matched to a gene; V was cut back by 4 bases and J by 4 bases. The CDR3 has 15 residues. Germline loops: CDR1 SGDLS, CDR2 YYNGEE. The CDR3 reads CASSWASGRAETQYF. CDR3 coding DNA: TGTGCCAGCAGCTGGGCTAGCGGGAGAGCAGAGACCCAGTACTTC.

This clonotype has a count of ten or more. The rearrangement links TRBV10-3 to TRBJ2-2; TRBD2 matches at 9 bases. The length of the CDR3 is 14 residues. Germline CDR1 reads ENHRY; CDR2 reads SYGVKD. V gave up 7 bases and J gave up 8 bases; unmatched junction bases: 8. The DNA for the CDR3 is TGTGCCATCAAATCTAGCGGGAAAGGAGGGGAGCTGTTTTTT. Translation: CAIKSSGKGGELFF.

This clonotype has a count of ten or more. The CDR3 spells CAISDGGLGLASYNEQFF. The CDR3 nucleotides are TGTGCCATCAGTGATGGGGGTCTTGGACTAGCCTCCTACAATGAGCAGTTCTTC. The chain couples TRBV10-3 to TRBJ2-1, with TRBD2 matching over 8 bases. With 3 bases clipped from V and 0 bases from J, the junction kept 10 bases outside the gene matches. CDR1 is ENHRY and CDR2 is SYGVKD in the germline V gene. This CDR3 has 18 amino acids.

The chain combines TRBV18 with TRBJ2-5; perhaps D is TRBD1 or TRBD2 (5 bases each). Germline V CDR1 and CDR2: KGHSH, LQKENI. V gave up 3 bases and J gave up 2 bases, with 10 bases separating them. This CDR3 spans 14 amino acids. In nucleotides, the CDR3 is TGTGCCAGCTCACCCCGGGACGGACAAGAGACCCAGTACTTC. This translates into CASSPRDGQETQYF.

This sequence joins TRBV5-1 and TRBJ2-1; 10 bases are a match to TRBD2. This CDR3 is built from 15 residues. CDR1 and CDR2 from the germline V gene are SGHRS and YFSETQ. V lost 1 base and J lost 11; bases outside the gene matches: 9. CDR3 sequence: CASSLSASSGSQQFF. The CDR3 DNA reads TGCGCCAGCAGCTTGAGTGCGTCTAGCGGGAGCCAGCAGTTCTTC.

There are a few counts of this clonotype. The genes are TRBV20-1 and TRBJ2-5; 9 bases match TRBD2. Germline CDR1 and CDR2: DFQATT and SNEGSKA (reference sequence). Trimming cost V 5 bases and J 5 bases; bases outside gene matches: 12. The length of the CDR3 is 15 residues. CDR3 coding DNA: TGCAGTGCTTCCCCGATAGCGGGAGCAGGGGAGACCCAGTACTTC. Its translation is CSASPIAGAGETQYF.